A single sample gave rise to the 29 T cell receptor beta chains below, sequenced in a study of cytomegalovirus exposure and HLA in healthy donors (dated by TCRdb to 2016 to 2017). The library was made by the immunoSEQ multiplex PCR assay. The multiplex PCR relied on a mix of 60 forward primers for TCR Vbeta segments and 13 reverse primers for TCR Jbeta segments. The table was pulled from immuneACCESS by TCRdb, which kept in-frame rearrangements only. Such tables lose some clones; where checked, under half of the loss comes from unresolved V genes, and the rest has no known cause. This sample gives 150,000 or so clones in total; 65% to 85% of them show up just once. Around 6.5% of the sample is in the top ten clones. Sequencing used PBMCs. The receptors stem from a male donor in good health and CMV-seropositive.

Remarks on this clone: Other DNA sequences of this sample code for an identical CDR3. The chain recombines TRBV5-1 with TRBJ2-6; D not resolved. Germline CDR1 is SGHRS and CDR2 is YFSETQ. This CDR3 has 15 residues. Trimming left V 0 bases short and J 0 bases short, with 4 bases between. The CDR3 DNA reads as TGCGCCAGCAGCTTGGGGAGCTCTGGGGCCAACGTCCTGACTTTC. Translation: CASSLGSSGANVLTF.

A note on this clone: Other DNA sequences of this sample code for an identical CDR3. The rearrangement uses TRBV5-1 and TRBJ2-6, with a tentative D call TRBD1 (6 bases). From germline, CDR1 is SGHRS and CDR2 YFSETQ. The CDR3 runs 15 residues. Trimming left V 2 bases short and J 2 bases short, with 8 bases between. The CDR3 region has the DNA TGCGCCAGCAGCTTACAGGGAGCTGGGGCCAACGTCCTGACTTTC. It codes for CASSLQGAGANVLTF.

The chain uses TRBV11-2 and TRBJ2-3; 8 nucleotides align to TRBD2. The CDR3 is 16 residues long. Germline V gene lookup returns CDR1 SGHAT and CDR2 FQNNGV. J lost 3 bases, V lost 5 bases, and 10 bases had no gene match. CDR3 region: CASSLRGAGVTDTQYF. Here the CDR3 DNA reads TGTGCCAGCAGCCTTAGGGGAGCGGGAGTAACAGATACGCAGTATTTT.

About this clone: The germline gene is not matched at one end of the junction; a read error may be the cause. The rearrangement uses TRBV7-7 and TRBJ2-5; 12 bases are shared with TRBD2. Germline CDR1 SSHAT, CDR2 FNYEAQ (reference sequence). The CDR3 extends over 15 amino acids. In nucleotides, the CDR3 is TGTGCTAGCAGCCCAGGGGGACTAGCGGGCGAGACCCAGTACTTC. Its protein product is CASSPGGLAGETQYF.

This clone was observed once. V gene TRBV5-1 combines with J gene TRBJ2-3; maybe TRBD2 (6 bases). The ends were cut back, 0 bases at V and 2 bases at J, with 10 bases in the middle. Germline V lookup: CDR1 SGHRS, CDR2 YFSETQ. The CDR3 runs to 15 residues. CDR3 nucleotide sequence: TGCGCCAGCAGCTTGGACGGCGGGGCCACAGATACGCAGTATTTT. Its protein product is CASSLDGGATDTQYF.

The chain recombines TRBV27 with TRBJ2-1; D possibly corresponds to TRBD1 (6 bases). Per the germline V gene, CDR1 is MNHEY and CDR2 is SMNVEV (reference sequence). V lost 5 bases to trimming and J lost 4 bases, with 9 bases between them. This CDR3 comprises 13 residues. CDR3: CASSLDRYNEQFF. The CDR3 DNA sequence: TGTGCCAGCAGTCTTGACAGGTACAATGAGCAGTTCTTC.

The chain is built from TRBV5-6 and TRBJ1-4; 7 bases are a match to TRBD1. The CDR3 totals 14 residues. V gave up 2 bases and J gave up 8 bases; unmatched junction bases: 6. The V gene's germline CDR1 is SGHDT and CDR2 YYEEEE. The CDR3 is CASSFRQGGEKLFF. Written as DNA, the CDR3 is TGTGCCAGCAGCTTCAGACAGGGTGGGGAAAAACTGTTTTTT.

CDR3 nucleotide sequence: TGTGCCAGCAGTTACGGCGGCAGAGCCCAAGAGACCCAGTACTTC. This sequence encodes CASSYGGRAQETQYF. V and J are TRBV6-5 and TRBJ2-5; no reliable D call. Per germline, CDR1 MNHEY and CDR2 SVGAGI. The CDR3 covers 15 residues. V shed 2 bases and J shed 1 base, with 11 bases lying between them.

This rearrangement joins TRBV7-2 to TRBJ2-1; 9 bases match TRBD1. The CDR3 contains 14 residues. Germline CDR1 reads SGHTA; CDR2 reads FQGNSA. With 5 bases clipped from V and 9 bases from J, the junction kept 8 bases outside the gene matches. The CDR3 coding sequence is TGTGCCAGCAGCCAGGGACAGGGATCGGCTGAGCAGTTCTTC. Translation gives CASSQGQGSAEQFF.

The gene calls are TRBV7-9 and TRBJ2-7; D perhaps matches TRBD2 (5 bases). CDR3 length equals 15 residues. The germline V gene has CDR1 SEHNR and CDR2 FQNEAQ (reference sequence). V was pared by 2 bases and J by 1 base, with 12 bases between. The CDR3 bases are TGTGCCAGCAGCTTAATTGGAAGGGAGTCCTACGAGCAGTACTTC. It yields the protein CASSLIGRESYEQYF.

This chain joins TRBV6-5 and TRBJ1-1, with D possibly matching TRBD1 (5 bases). Trimming took 0 bases from V and 1 from J, leaving 12 bases between them. This CDR3 contains 16 residues. Germline V gene data show CDR1 as MNHEY and CDR2 as SVGAGI. Here the CDR3 reads CASSYSSGGTNTEAFF. In DNA form, the CDR3 reads TGTGCCAGCAGTTACTCTTCCGGGGGGACGAACACTGAAGCTTTCTTT.

V gene TRBV29-1 combines with J gene TRBJ2-7; D might be TRBD2 (5 bases). Germline V gene sequence: CDR1 SQVTM, CDR2 ANQGSEA. The CDR3 is 11 amino acids. The germline V and J ends were trimmed by 4 bases and 3 bases, with 7 bases remaining between them. The CDR3 is CSVARDYEQYF. For the CDR3, the DNA is TGCAGCGTTGCCCGGGACTACGAGCAGTACTTC.

This clone was seen once. The DNA of the CDR3 is TGTGCCAGCAGCTTAGATCGAGGAGTTGGAAGGGAGACCCAGTACTTC. This translates into CASSLDRGVGRETQYF. This chain joins TRBV11-2 and TRBJ2-5; D gene uncertain. V lost 0 bases and J lost 5, with 16 bases in between. The CDR3 sequence is 16 residues long. CDR1 SGHAT and CDR2 FQNNGV come from the germline V gene.

This chain joins TRBV21-1 and TRBJ2-7; TRBD1, the table's D call, lacks a check against the DNA. TRBV21-1 is a recognized pseudogene. The CDR3 runs to 18 residues. CDR3 nucleotide sequence: TGTGCCAGCAGCAAAGCGCTTTGGGATCAGGGGATTCGTTCCGAGCAGTACTTC. Protein product: CASSKALWDQGIRSEQYF.

This sequence joins TRBV30 and TRBJ2-2; D remains ambiguous. Trimming took 5 bases from V and 0 from J, leaving 13 bases between them. Germline lookup yields CDR1 GTSNPN and CDR2 SVGIG (reference sequence). The CDR3 runs 15 residues. CDR3 sequence: CAWGRWRPNTGELFF. In DNA, the CDR3 is TGTGCCTGGGGTCGGTGGCGGCCGAACACCGGGGAGCTGTTTTTT.

The V call is TRBV7-8, the J call TRBJ1-4, with 8 bases that match TRBD1. The germline V gene has CDR1 SGHVS and CDR2 FQNEAQ. Trimming took 5 bases from V and 8 from J; bases not matched to a gene: 1. The CDR3 has 12 residues. This CDR3 reads CASSDRGEKLFF. CDR3 DNA: TGTGCCAGCAGCGACAGGGGCGAAAAACTGTTTTTT.

The genes are TRBV13 and TRBJ2-1, with 13 bases aligning to TRBD2. The CDR3 loop spans 15 amino acids. Unmatched junction bases numbered 3, after V lost 5 bases and J lost 5 bases. The germline CDR1 and CDR2 sequences are PRHDT and FYEKMQ (reference sequence). In DNA, the CDR3 is TGTGCCAGCAGCCGAGGACTAGCGGGAGACAATGAGCAGTTCTTC. Protein product: CASSRGLAGDNEQFF.

The genes are TRBV7-9 and TRBJ1-1; 7 bases are shared with TRBD1. The CDR3 runs to 11 residues. From germline, CDR1 is SEHNR and CDR2 FQNEAQ (reference sequence). V trimming: 4 bases; J trimming: 12 bases; junction bases outside the gene matches: 5. CDR3 amino acids: CASSSDRESFF. DNA for the CDR3: TGTGCCAGCAGCTCAGACAGGGAGTCTTTCTTT.

In this sample, this clone turned up once. The V and J genes are TRBV5-1 and TRBJ2-1; 13 nucleotides match TRBD2. Trimming took 4 bases from V and 0 from J; bases not matched to a gene: 7. Per germline, CDR1 SGHRS and CDR2 YFSETQ. The CDR3 consists of 18 residues. The CDR3 DNA sequence: TGCGCCAGCAGCCGGGGACTAGCGGGACGGGTCTCCTACAATGAGCAGTTCTTC. This codes for CASSRGLAGRVSYNEQFF.

The chain carries TRBV4-1 and TRBJ2-5; TRBD2 matches at 7 bases. The CDR3 loop spans 15 amino acids. Per germline, CDR1 MGHRA and CDR2 YSYEKL. J was trimmed by 5 bases and V by 8 bases; bases with no gene match: 14. CDR3 sequence reads: CASQFTLSGDETQYF. The DNA of the CDR3 is TGCGCCAGCCAATTTACCTTAAGCGGGGACGAGACCCAGTACTTC.

Only a few counts were recorded for this clone. The chain is built from TRBV19 and TRBJ1-1, with 9 nucleotides matching TRBD1. The ends lost 4 bases at V and 0 bases at J; junction bases unmatched: 21. Germline values: CDR1 LNHDA, CDR2 SQIVND (reference sequence). The CDR3 has 21 amino acids. The CDR3 nucleotides read TGTGCCAGTAGTAACCCTAGGACAGGGGCGATTAACAACCGATTGAACACTGAAGCTTTCTTT. Amino acids: CASSNPRTGAINNRLNTEAFF.

In its sample, this clone was seen once. The chain is built from TRBV5-5 and TRBJ1-1, with D tentatively TRBD1 (5 bases). The CDR3 consists of 18 residues. Germline V lookup: CDR1 SGHKS, CDR2 YYEKEE (reference sequence). Trimming removed 1 base at V and 1 base at J, with 20 bases between. The CDR3 reads CASSLYGGGRLSNTEAFF. DNA of the CDR3: TGTGCCAGCAGCTTGTACGGGGGTGGTAGGTTGTCGAACACTGAAGCTTTCTTT. The whole variable domain, filled in from reference TRBV5-5 and TRBJ1-1, reads DAGVTQSPTHLIKTRGQQVTLRCSPISGHKSVSWYQQVLGQGPQFIFQYYEKEERGRGNFPDRFSARQFPNYSSELNVNALLLGDSALYLCASSLYGGGRLSNTEAFFGQGTRLTVV.

V gene TRBV5-1 combines with J gene TRBJ1-2; 10 nucleotides agree with TRBD1. V lost 1 base, J lost 7 bases, and 10 bases stayed unmatched. CDR1 and CDR2 (germline): SGHRS, YFSETQ. This CDR3 contains 16 residues. In DNA form, the CDR3 reads TGCGCCAGCAGCTTGACTTCCGGGACAGGGGTGGGTGGCTACACCTTC. Its translation: CASSLTSGTGVGGYTF.

The rearrangement uses TRBV5-8 and TRBJ2-7; 12 bases are shared with TRBD1. This CDR3 is 14 amino acids long. Germline CDR1 SGHTS, CDR2 YDEGEE. Losses at the gene ends were 3 bases for V and 5 bases for J; bases not matched to a gene: 3. Here the CDR3 DNA reads TGTGCCAGCAGCTCGGGACAGGGGGCCCACGAGCAGTACTTC. This codes for CASSSGQGAHEQYF.

The V gene is TRBV30, the J gene TRBJ2-7; D remains ambiguous. The germline V gene has CDR1 GTSNPN and CDR2 SVGIG (reference sequence). The V and J ends lost 4 bases and 0 bases respectively, with 10 bases between them. CDR3 length: 13 residues. CDR3 protein: CAWMGGVSYEQYF. For the CDR3, the DNA is TGTGCCTGGATGGGTGGAGTCTCCTACGAGCAGTACTTC.

The gene calls are TRBV7-8 and TRBJ1-2, with D tentatively TRBD1 (5 bases). With 1 base removed from V and 5 bases from J, the gap between germline ends came to 14 bases. This CDR3 spans 15 amino acids. Germline lookup yields CDR1 SGHVS and CDR2 FQNEAQ. Here the CDR3 DNA reads TGTGCCAGCAGCTTAGGCCCGGGGGTCAGGTATGGCTACACCTTC. It yields the protein CASSLGPGVRYGYTF.

This clone was seen only a few times. V and J are TRBV11-2 and TRBJ2-7; 7 nucleotides match TRBD2. Germline V gene data show CDR1 as SGHAT and CDR2 as FQNNGV. This CDR3 has 16 amino acids. V trimming: 0 bases; J trimming: 1 base; junction bases outside the gene matches: 6. The CDR3 here is CASSLDVRGLSYEQYF. The CDR3 DNA reads TGTGCCAGCAGCTTAGACGTAAGGGGACTATCCTACGAGCAGTACTTC.

CDR3 residues: CASSWARTSGMIEQFF. The DNA for the CDR3 is TGCGCCAGCAGCTGGGCAAGGACTAGCGGGATGATTGAGCAGTTCTTC. The chain joins TRBV5-1 to TRBJ2-1, with 12 bases aligning to TRBD2. The CDR3 extends over 16 amino acids. In germline, CDR1 is SGHRS, CDR2 YFSETQ. Trimming cost V 3 bases and J 9 bases; bases outside gene matches: 10.

On this clone itself: This same CDR3 is encoded by further DNA sequences in the sample. The V gene is TRBV29-1, the J gene TRBJ1-3; 7 nucleotides align to TRBD1. The CDR3 has 14 amino acids. The V gene's germline CDR1 is SQVTM and CDR2 ANQGSEA. V shed 4 bases and J 3 bases; nucleotides not matched to a gene: 6. CDR3 sequence reads: CSVGLGQVGNTIYF. In DNA form, the CDR3 reads TGCAGCGTTGGCCTTGGACAGGTTGGAAACACCATATATTTT.